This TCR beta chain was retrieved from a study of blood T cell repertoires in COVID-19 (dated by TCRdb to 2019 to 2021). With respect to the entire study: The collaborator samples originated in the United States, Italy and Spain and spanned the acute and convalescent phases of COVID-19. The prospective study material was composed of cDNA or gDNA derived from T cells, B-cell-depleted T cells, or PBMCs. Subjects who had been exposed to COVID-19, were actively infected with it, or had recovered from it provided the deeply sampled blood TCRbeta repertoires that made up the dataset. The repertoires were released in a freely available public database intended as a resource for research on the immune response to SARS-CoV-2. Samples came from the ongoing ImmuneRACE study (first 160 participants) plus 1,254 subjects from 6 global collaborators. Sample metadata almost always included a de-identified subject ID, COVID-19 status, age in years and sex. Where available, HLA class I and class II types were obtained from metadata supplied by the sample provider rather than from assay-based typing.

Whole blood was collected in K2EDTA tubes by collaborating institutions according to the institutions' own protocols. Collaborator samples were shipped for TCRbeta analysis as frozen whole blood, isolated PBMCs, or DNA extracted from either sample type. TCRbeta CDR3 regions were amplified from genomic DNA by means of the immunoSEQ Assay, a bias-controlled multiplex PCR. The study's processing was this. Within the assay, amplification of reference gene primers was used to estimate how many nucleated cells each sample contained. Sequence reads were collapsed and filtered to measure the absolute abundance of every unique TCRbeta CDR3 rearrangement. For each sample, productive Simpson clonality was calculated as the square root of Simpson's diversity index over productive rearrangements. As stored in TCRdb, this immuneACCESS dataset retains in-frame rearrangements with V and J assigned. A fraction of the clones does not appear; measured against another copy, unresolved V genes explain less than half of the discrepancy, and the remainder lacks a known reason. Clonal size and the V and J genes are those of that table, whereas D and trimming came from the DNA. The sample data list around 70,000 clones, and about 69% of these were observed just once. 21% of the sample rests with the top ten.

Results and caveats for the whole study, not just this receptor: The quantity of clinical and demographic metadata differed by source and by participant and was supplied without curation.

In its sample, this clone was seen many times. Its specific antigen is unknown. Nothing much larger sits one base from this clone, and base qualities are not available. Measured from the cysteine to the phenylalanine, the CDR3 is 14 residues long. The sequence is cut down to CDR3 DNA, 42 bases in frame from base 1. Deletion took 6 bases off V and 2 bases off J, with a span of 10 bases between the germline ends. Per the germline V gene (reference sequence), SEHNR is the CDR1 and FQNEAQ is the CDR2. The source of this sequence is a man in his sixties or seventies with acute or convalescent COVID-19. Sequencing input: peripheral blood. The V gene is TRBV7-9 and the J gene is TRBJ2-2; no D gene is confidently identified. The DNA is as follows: TGTGCCAGCAGTCCAATACTTAACACCGGGGAGCTGTTTTTT. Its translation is CASSPILNTGELFF.